The next 17 T cell receptor beta chains were all read from a single sample in a study of Ad26.COV2.S vaccination and SARS-CoV-2 variants. Sequenced by immunoSEQ multiplex PCR; TCRdb stores in-frame clones only, minus some. The sample lists around 450,000 clones, over 75% occurring once. Treatment specified: about 20 received Ad26.COV2.S at low or high dose, single or two shots; five or six received placebo; per-sample allocation not given. Collection of the samples took place on day 63 after the first injection of vaccine or placebo. Sequencing used peripheral blood, obtained in a trial of Ad26.COV2.S vaccine versus placebo. The receptors shown here come from a person between 18 and 65 years old who received the Ad26.COV2.S COVID-19 vaccine or a placebo.

The chain uses TRBV27 and TRBJ1-2, with 9 bases matching TRBD1. Per the germline V gene, CDR1 is MNHEY and CDR2 is SMNVEV (reference sequence). The V and J ends lost 5 bases and 10 bases, in that order; junction bases with no gene match: 8. CDR3 length equals 13 residues. The CDR3 DNA sequence: TGTGCCAGCAGTCTCCGGACAGGGGCGGACTACACCTTC. Amino acid sequence: CASSLRTGADYTF.

J is TRBJ1-6 and V is TRBV6-6, with 7 bases that match TRBD1. With 2 bases clipped from V and 9 bases from J, the junction kept 10 bases outside the gene matches. The CDR3 totals 16 residues. Germline lookup yields CDR1 MNHNY and CDR2 SVGAGI (reference sequence). The chain's CDR3 is CASSYVTGSLGSPLHF. The CDR3 DNA reads as TGTGCCAGCAGTTACGTGACAGGGTCGTTGGGTTCACCCCTCCACTTT.

The chain couples TRBV7-2 to TRBJ2-2; 10 nucleotides line up with TRBD2. The V and J ends lost 3 bases and 6 bases, in that order; junction bases with no gene match: 4. The germline V gene has CDR1 SGHTA and CDR2 FQGNSA. The CDR3 consists of 15 residues. CDR3: CASSFSGRLSGELFF. The CDR3 nucleotides read TGTGCCAGCAGCTTTAGCGGGAGGTTATCCGGGGAGCTGTTTTTT. The full variable domain, in which reference TRBV7-2 and TRBJ2-2 provide the parts outside the CDR3, is GAGVSQSPSNKVTEKGKDVELRCDPISGHTALYWYRQSLGQGLEFLIYFQGNSAPDKSGLPSDRFSAERTGGSVSTLTIQRTQQEDSAVYLCASSFSGRLSGELFFGEGSRLTVL.

To note about this clone: Sequence at one end of the junction differs from germline and may be a read error. V is TRBV7-9 and J is TRBJ2-7; tentatively, D is TRBD1 (6 bases). The CDR3 is made up of 13 amino acids. The germline V gene encodes CDR1 SEHNR and CDR2 FQNEAQ (reference sequence). The CDR3 region has the DNA TGTGCCAGCAGCTTAATTGCTGGCCCGGACAGTTCCTTC. Translating it yields CASSLIAGPDSSF.

This clone was counted a single time. This chain connects TRBV24-1 to TRBJ2-2; perhaps TRBD1 as D (6 bases). Trimming took off 4 bases at V and 1 base at J, with 9 bases between the two ends. Germline-derived CDR1 and CDR2 are KGHDR and SFDVKD. This CDR3 has 15 amino acids. The CDR3 spells CATSDKQGNTGELFF. The CDR3 region has the DNA TGTGCCACCAGTGACAAACAGGGGAACACCGGGGAGCTGTTTTTT.

This clone was seen a single time. The CDR3 is CASSYRDTYEQYF. As DNA, the CDR3 is TGTGCCAGCAGTTACAGGGATACCTACGAGCAGTACTTC. The genes are TRBV6-5 and TRBJ2-7; D is ambiguous. Germline CDR1 is MNHEY and CDR2 is SVGAGI. The V end lost 2 bases, the J end lost 2 bases, and 7 bases lay between the germline ends. The CDR3 extends over 13 amino acids.

The chain combines TRBV28 with TRBJ1-6; D perhaps matches TRBD1 (6 bases). The CDR3 loop spans 16 amino acids. Germline CDR1 reads MDHEN; CDR2 reads SYDVKM. V lost 5 bases to trimming and J lost 2 bases, with 13 bases between them. This chain's CDR3 is CASSAQGFAYNSPLHF. CDR3 DNA: TGTGCCAGCAGTGCCCAGGGGTTCGCCTATAATTCACCCCTCCACTTT. The full variable domain, with the rest looked up from reference TRBV28 and TRBJ1-6, is DVKVTQSSRYLVKRTGEKVFLECVQDMDHENMFWYRQDPGLGLRLIYFSYDVKMKEKGDIPEGYSVSREKKERFSLILESASTNQTSMYLCASSAQGFAYNSPLHFGNGTRLTVT.

This clone was picked up a small number of times. The chain employs TRBV28 and TRBJ2-7; TRBD1 agrees at 7 bases. Germline lookup yields CDR1 MDHEN and CDR2 SYDVKM. The CDR3 spans 14 residues. After removal of 5 bases from V and 2 bases from J, the junction contained 6 bases not matched to a gene. CDR3 DNA sequence: TGTGCCAGCAGTCCCCGGGACAGTCCCTACGAGCAGTACTTC. As protein: CASSPRDSPYEQYF.

The chain combines TRBV4-3 with TRBJ2-1; 9 bases align to TRBD1. The CDR3 is 14 residues long. Germline CDR1 is LGHNA and CDR2 is YSLEER. The V segment lost 4 bases and the J segment 8 bases; nucleotides outside the gene matches: 6. This CDR3 reads CASSPGTGWDEQFF. The CDR3, as DNA: TGCGCCAGCAGCCCCGGGACAGGGTGGGATGAGCAGTTCTTC.

This chain joins TRBV25-1 and TRBJ2-1, with D perhaps TRBD2 (6 bases). The CDR3 length is 12 residues. The V end was cut by 2 bases, the J end by 10 bases, with 9 bases between. CDR1 MGHDK and CDR2 SYGVNS come from the germline V gene. CDR3 DNA: TGTGCCAGCAGTGAACCGGGACTCGAGCAGTTCTTC. The encoded protein is CASSEPGLEQFF.

The V call is TRBV6-5, the J call TRBJ1-4; D may be TRBD1 (5 bases). The length of the CDR3 is 13 residues. V gave up 2 bases and J gave up 6 bases, with 7 bases separating them. The germline V gene encodes CDR1 MNHEY and CDR2 SVGAGI. CDR3 in amino acids: CASSYTGYEKLFF. CDR3 in DNA: TGTGCCAGCAGTTACACAGGTTATGAAAAACTGTTTTTT.

CDR3 amino acids: CASSNGQTSSYNEQFF. CDR3 sequence (DNA): TGCGCCAGCAGCAACGGACAGACAAGCTCCTACAATGAGCAGTTCTTC. This chain joins TRBV5-1 and TRBJ2-1, with TRBD1 as a possible D gene (6 bases). V was clipped by 4 bases and J by 0 bases, with 14 bases between them. The CDR3 totals 16 residues. Germline values: CDR1 SGHRS, CDR2 YFSETQ. Full variable domain (rest looked up from reference TRBV5-1 and TRBJ2-1): KAGVTQTPRYLIKTRGQQVTLSCSPISGHRSVSWYQQTPGQGLQFLFEYFSETQRNKGNFPGRFSGRQFSNSRSEMNVSTLELGDSALYLCASSNGQTSSYNEQFFGPGTRLTVL.

The CDR3 here is CASGRGTYNEQFF. CDR3 bases: TGTGCCAGCGGCAGGGGGACCTACAATGAGCAGTTCTTC. The chain joins TRBV25-1 to TRBJ2-1; 7 bases fit TRBD1. This CDR3 is built from 13 residues. Germline trimming cut 8 bases from V and 2 bases from J; bases unmatched to any gene: 3. In germline, CDR1 is MGHDK, CDR2 SYGVNS.

The CDR3 here is CASSLGARDEQYF. CDR3 bases: TGCGCCAGCAGCTTGGGAGCAAGAGACGAGCAGTACTTC. The V gene is TRBV5-1, the J gene TRBJ2-7; no firm D call. Germline CDR1 SGHRS, CDR2 YFSETQ. Trimming left V 0 bases short and J 5 bases short, with 9 bases between. CDR3 size: 13 residues.

The chain links TRBV4-1 to TRBJ2-3; TRBD2 agrees at 10 bases. CDR3 length: 19 residues. V shed 3 bases, J shed 0 bases, and the junction held 12 bases outside the gene matches. CDR1 MGHRA and CDR2 YSYEKL come from the germline V gene. The CDR3 nucleotides are TGCGCCAGCAGCCAGGGCGTGGTACTAGCGGGACCCAGCACAGATACGCAGTATTTT. Translating it yields CASSQGVVLAGPSTDTQYF.

A remark on this clone: The same CDR3 also results from other DNA sequences found in this sample. V gene TRBV29-1 combines with J gene TRBJ2-7; D not certain. CDR3 size: 12 residues. Per the germline V gene, CDR1 is SQVTM and CDR2 is ANQGSEA. The V and J ends lost 1 base and 2 bases respectively, with 6 bases between them. Here the CDR3 DNA reads TGCAGCGTTGAAGTCGGAACCTACGAGCAGTACTTC. Amino acids: CSVEVGTYEQYF.

V gene TRBV7-2 combines with J gene TRBJ2-1, with D hard to call. The CDR3 sequence is 14 residues long. Germline loops: CDR1 SGHTA, CDR2 FQGNSA. The V end lost 3 bases, the J end lost 4 bases, and 10 bases lay between the germline ends. This CDR3 reads CASSFETGYNEQFF. Written as DNA, the CDR3 is TGTGCCAGCAGCTTTGAGACTGGGTACAATGAGCAGTTCTTC.